The 16 T cell receptor beta chains given below trace back to one sample, sequenced in a study of blood T cell repertoires in COVID-19. Generated by immunoSEQ multiplex PCR, the TCRdb table keeps only in-frame clones and is missing some. The data contain approximately 40,000 clones, 70% to 90% of them singletons. The sample was peripheral blood. The source is a man aged 55 to 70 with COVID-19, enrolled during active disease.

The CDR3 sequence is CATSRDRGHEQYF. The CDR3 nucleotides are TGTGCCACCAGCAGAGATCGAGGCCACGAGCAGTACTTC. V usage is TRBV15 and J usage is TRBJ2-7; D unresolved. V gave up 0 bases and J gave up 5 bases, with 8 bases separating them. Germline V lookup: CDR1 LNHNV, CDR2 YYDKDF (reference sequence). CDR3 length equals 13 residues. Drawing the rest from reference TRBV15 and TRBJ2-7, the complete variable domain is DAMVIQNPRYQVTQFGKPVTLSCSQTLNHNVMYWYQQKSSQAPKLLFHYYDKDFNNEADTPDNFQSRRPNTSFCFLDIRSPGLGDTAMYLCATSRDRGHEQYFGPGTRLTVT.

The V gene is TRBV2, the J gene TRBJ1-5, with D possibly being TRBD1 (5 bases). The germline gives CDR1 SNHLY, CDR2 FYNNEI. This CDR3 has 12 amino acids. The V and J ends lost 5 bases and 7 bases respectively, with 9 bases between them. This CDR3 is CASSQTVQPQHF. The CDR3 nucleotides are TGTGCCAGCAGTCAGACAGTCCAGCCCCAGCATTTT.

This clone was observed a few times. This rearrangement joins TRBV19 to TRBJ1-5; D gene ambiguous. V was cut by 4 bases and J by 9 bases, with 10 bases left in between. Germline loops: CDR1 LNHDA, CDR2 SQIVND (reference sequence). The CDR3 loop spans 12 amino acids. The CDR3 nucleotides are TGTGCCAGTAGTACCAACGAGGGGCCCCAGCATTTT. This translates into CASSTNEGPQHF.

The CDR3 DNA sequence: TGTGCCAGTAGTCCTGAGGATAACTATGGCTACACCTTC. This translates into CASSPEDNYGYTF. The V call is TRBV19, the J call TRBJ1-2; the D is unclear. Germline V gene lookup returns CDR1 LNHDA and CDR2 SQIVND (reference sequence). Between the trimmed V and J ends, which lost 5 bases and 1 base, there was a span of 8 bases. CDR3 length: 13 residues.

The chain has TRBV7-9 and TRBJ1-1; D possibly corresponds to TRBD1 (5 bases). This CDR3 contains 15 residues. Germline CDR1 reads SEHNR; CDR2 reads FQNEAQ (reference sequence). Trimming took off 1 base at V and 0 bases at J, with 9 bases between the two ends. CDR3 loop: CASSLGQTMNTEAFF. In nucleotides, the CDR3 is TGTGCCAGCAGCTTAGGACAGACCATGAACACTGAAGCTTTCTTT.

The V gene is TRBV29-1, the J gene TRBJ2-3; 12 bases agree with TRBD2. The ends lost 5 bases at V and 2 bases at J; junction bases unmatched: 2. This CDR3 is built from 14 residues. CDR1 is SQVTM, CDR2 ANQGSEA, per germline. The CDR3 DNA reads TGCAGCGTTCGGACTAGCGGGAACACAGATACGCAGTATTTT. It translates to CSVRTSGNTDTQYF.

The chain couples TRBV20-1 to TRBJ2-3; 9 bases line up with TRBD2. J lost 3 bases, V lost 3 bases, and 13 bases had no gene match. There are 17 residues in the CDR3. Germline CDR1 is DFQATT and CDR2 is SNEGSKA (reference sequence). The CDR3 DNA is TGCAGTGCTAGTGGTGCGGGGGGGAGTGATGTAACAGATACGCAGTATTTT. Its translation: CSASGAGGSDVTDTQYF.

The chain is built from TRBV10-1 and TRBJ1-5, with D maybe TRBD1 (6 bases). CDR1 is WNHNN, CDR2 SYGVQD, per germline (reference sequence). Deletions cut 4 bases from V and 3 bases from J, with 13 bases between. The CDR3 spans 15 residues. CDR3 coding DNA: TGCGCCAGCAGTGTACAGGGAGAATCCAATCAGCCCCAGCATTTT. Its translation: CASSVQGESNQPQHF.

The chain combines TRBV5-1 with TRBJ2-7; 9 bases are a match to TRBD2. Germline loops: CDR1 SGHRS, CDR2 YFSETQ. The CDR3 is made up of 15 amino acids. V lost 3 bases to trimming and J lost 7 bases; unmatched junction nucleotides: 11. CDR3 amino acids: CASSSTAGGPSEQYF. CDR3 nucleotides: TGCGCCAGCAGCTCTACGGCGGGAGGGCCAAGTGAGCAGTACTTC.

The V gene is TRBV25-1, the J gene TRBJ1-2; 9 bases match TRBD1. Germline values: CDR1 MGHDK, CDR2 SYGVNS. CDR3 size: 14 residues. V dropped 8 bases and J dropped 8; count of bases not matched to a gene: 12. DNA of the CDR3: TGTGCCAGCGAAGGACCGGGACAGGGAAGAGGCTACACCTTC. Translating gives CASEGPGQGRGYTF.

The chain carries TRBV19 and TRBJ2-2; tentatively, D is TRBD1 (6 bases). This CDR3 comprises 16 residues. V shed 6 bases and J shed 2 bases, with 16 bases lying between them. Looked up from germline, CDR1 is LNHDA and CDR2 is SQIVND (reference sequence). Here the CDR3 DNA reads TGTGCCAGTAGATTAACGTACAGGGAAAACACCGGGGAGCTGTTTTTT. Its protein product is CASRLTYRENTGELFF. The complete variable domain, with remaining parts taken from reference TRBV19 and TRBJ2-2, reads DGGITQSPKYLFRKEGQNVTLSCEQNLNHDAMYWYRQDPGQGLRLIYYSQIVNDFQKGDIAEGYSVSREKKESFPLTVTSAQKNPTAFYLCASRLTYRENTGELFFGEGSRLTVL.

The chain has TRBV6-5 and TRBJ2-2; 10 positions match TRBD1. V shed 2 bases and J 3 bases; nucleotides not matched to a gene: 3. The CDR3 spans 16 residues. Germline V gene sequence: CDR1 MNHEY, CDR2 SVGAGI. The CDR3 DNA reads as TGTGCCAGCAGTTACGACAGGGGGCTCCACACCGGGGAGCTGTTTTTT. As protein: CASSYDRGLHTGELFF.

The rearrangement joins TRBV11-2 to TRBJ2-3, with 8 bases fitting TRBD2. The V gene's germline CDR1 is SGHAT and CDR2 FQNNGV. J gave up 2 bases and V 6 bases, and 7 bases lay outside the gene matches. The CDR3 extends over 15 amino acids. CDR3 sequence: CASRISGSLTDTQYF. In DNA form, the CDR3 reads TGTGCCAGCAGGATCAGCGGGAGCCTCACAGATACGCAGTATTTT.

This clone showed up just once. This chain uses TRBV28 with TRBJ1-5; 9 nucleotides match TRBD1. V dropped 5 bases and J dropped 4; count of bases not matched to a gene: 15. Germline V gene sequence: CDR1 MDHEN, CDR2 SYDVKM. The CDR3 is 18 residues long. In nucleotides, the CDR3 is TGTGCCAGCAGTCTCTCTTTCGGGACAGGGTCGGGAAATCAGCCCCAGCATTTT. Protein: CASSLSFGTGSGNQPQHF.

The V call is TRBV4-1, the J call TRBJ2-2; 7 bases align to TRBD1. The CDR3 runs to 16 residues. CDR1 and CDR2 from the germline V gene are MGHRA and YSYEKL. V lost 4 bases to trimming and J lost 5 bases; unmatched junction nucleotides: 10. CDR3 DNA sequence: TGCGCCAGCAGCCGGATTAGGGGGCCTGGGACCGGGGAGCTGTTTTTT. This sequence encodes CASSRIRGPGTGELFF.

The chain links TRBV30 to TRBJ2-5, with 14 positions matching TRBD2. CDR1 GTSNPN and CDR2 SVGIG come from the germline V gene (reference sequence). The CDR3 extends over 17 amino acids. Trimming removed 3 bases from V and 0 bases from J; junction bases left unmatched: 6. CDR3: CAWRTGLAGGYQETQYF. The CDR3 nucleotides read TGTGCCTGGAGAACAGGACTAGCGGGAGGCTACCAAGAGACCCAGTACTTC.